The 27 T cell receptor beta chains in this list originate from one sample, sequenced in a study of cytomegalovirus exposure and HLA in healthy donors. Primers for the PCR totalled 60 Vbeta and 13 Jbeta. Assay: immunoSEQ multiplex PCR; the TCRdb copy retains only in-frame clones and omits some. The data show approximately 120,000 clones, roughly four fifths seen once. The sequenced sample consisted of PBMCs. The receptors stem from a woman aged 40 to 55 in good health and CMV-seronegative.

This rearrangement joins TRBV6-5 to TRBJ1-2, with TRBD1 matching over 9 bases. The CDR3 runs 15 residues. V trimming: 6 bases; J trimming: 4 bases; junction bases outside the gene matches: 9. Per the germline V gene, CDR1 is MNHEY and CDR2 is SVGAGI. CDR3 region: CASSSPGQGSYGYTF. The CDR3 coding sequence is TGTGCCAGCAGCTCCCCGGGACAGGGCTCCTATGGCTACACCTTC.

J is TRBJ2-1 and V is TRBV5-4, with 11 bases matching TRBD2. This CDR3 is 15 amino acids long. The V gene end was trimmed by 0 bases and the J gene end by 7 bases; junction bases not matched to a gene: 3. The germline V gene encodes CDR1 SGHNT and CDR2 YYREEE (reference sequence). The CDR3 region is CASSLVLAGANEQFF. The CDR3 DNA follows: TGTGCCAGCAGCTTGGTACTAGCGGGAGCGAATGAGCAGTTCTTC.

The chain links TRBV7-2 to TRBJ1-5, with 9 nucleotides matching TRBD1. CDR3 size: 18 residues. V lost 5 bases, J lost 5 bases, and 16 bases stayed unmatched. The V gene's germline CDR1 is SGHTA and CDR2 FQGNSA. The CDR3 loop reads CASSPGGTGRLRYQPQHF. The CDR3 region has the DNA TGTGCCAGCAGCCCAGGAGGGACAGGGAGGTTACGGTATCAGCCCCAGCATTTT.

The CDR3 spells CASSQGIADSTDTQYF. DNA for the CDR3: TGTGCCAGCAGCCAAGGTATAGCGGATAGCACAGATACGCAGTATTTT. The V and J genes are TRBV4-2 and TRBJ2-3, with a weak D call TRBD2 (6 bases). Deletions cut 1 base from V and 0 bases from J, with 11 bases between. Per germline, CDR1 LGHNA and CDR2 YNFKEQ. This CDR3 spans 16 amino acids.

This rearrangement joins TRBV6-5 to TRBJ2-5; D possibly corresponds to TRBD1 (6 bases). The DNA end lines up better with TRBJ2-7; the J call may be wrong. CDR3 length equals 16 residues. The germline V gene encodes CDR1 MNHEY and CDR2 SVGAGI. The CDR3 DNA follows: TGTGCCAGCAGTTTCACCACCGGGACAATAACTTACGAGCAGTACTTC. Its protein product is CASSFTTGTITYEQYF.

The gene calls are TRBV5-5 and TRBJ1-1; D gene ambiguous. CDR3 length: 14 residues. Between the trimmed V and J ends, which lost 0 bases and 7 bases, there was a span of 13 bases. Germline-derived CDR1 and CDR2 are SGHKS and YYEKEE (reference sequence). The CDR3 spells CASSLGPTAGEAFF. The CDR3 region has the DNA TGTGCCAGCAGCTTGGGACCCACGGCAGGTGAAGCTTTCTTT.

The chain couples TRBV7-9 to TRBJ1-5; D is unresolved. Trimming removed 1 base at V and 4 bases at J, with 8 bases between. Germline V gives CDR1 SEHNR, CDR2 FQNEAQ (reference sequence). The CDR3 totals 14 residues. CDR3 sequence: CASSLGALNQPQHF. The CDR3 coding sequence is TGTGCCAGCAGCTTAGGTGCGCTTAATCAGCCCCAGCATTTT.

This chain connects TRBV7-2 to TRBJ1-1, with D possibly being TRBD1 (6 bases). Trimming removed 7 bases at V and 7 bases at J, with 22 bases between. This CDR3 spans 15 amino acids. Germline CDR1 SGHTA, CDR2 FQGNSA. The CDR3 region is CASTIGGQDTNEAFF. The DNA for the CDR3 is TGTGCCAGCACCATCGGGGGGCAAGATACGAATGAAGCTTTCTTT. Using reference TRBV7-2 and TRBJ1-1 for the parts outside the CDR3, the full variable domain is GAGVSQSPSNKVTEKGKDVELRCDPISGHTALYWYRQSLGQGLEFLIYFQGNSAPDKSGLPSDRFSAERTGGSVSTLTIQRTQQEDSAVYLCASTIGGQDTNEAFFGQGTRLTVV.

The rearrangement links TRBV21-1 to TRBJ2-7; TRBD2 is the table's D call and was not checked against the DNA. TRBV21-1 constitutes a pseudogene. The CDR3 covers 16 residues. The CDR3 protein is CASSKENTERVYEQYF. The CDR3, as DNA: TGTGCCAGCAGCAAGGAGAACACCGAACGAGTTTACGAGCAGTACTTC.

The chain joins TRBV5-6 to TRBJ2-7; 7 nucleotides agree with TRBD2. Trimming took 4 bases from V and 5 from J; bases not matched to a gene: 12. Germline V gene data show CDR1 as SGHDT and CDR2 as YYEEEE. The CDR3 loop spans 15 amino acids. The CDR3 sequence: CASSPPSLATDEQYF. For the CDR3, the DNA is TGTGCCAGCAGCCCACCCTCACTAGCGACCGACGAGCAGTACTTC.

A note on this clone: An end of the junction differs from the germline gene, which may be a read error. The gene calls are TRBV7-9 and TRBJ2-3, with a possible D match to TRBD1 (5 bases). CDR1 and CDR2 (germline): SEHNR, FQNEAQ (reference sequence). The CDR3 consists of 17 residues. The CDR3 DNA is TGTTCCAGCAGCTATCCACAGATTTTAGGGGGCACAGATACGCAGTATTTT. This gives the protein CSSSYPQILGGTDTQYF.

This sequence joins TRBV27 and TRBJ1-6; 9 nucleotides agree with TRBD1. CDR1 is MNHEY, CDR2 SMNVEV, per germline (reference sequence). This CDR3 contains 15 residues. The trim removed 6 bases at V and 10 bases at J, leaving 10 bases unmatched. The CDR3 DNA reads as TGTGCCAGCAGCAAGGAGACAGGGGGAGGCTCACCCCTCCACTTT. Protein sequence: CASSKETGGGSPLHF.

The chain joins TRBV28 to TRBJ2-7; 11 bases match TRBD2. Germline-derived CDR1 and CDR2 are MDHEN and SYDVKM. With 6 bases clipped from V and 7 bases from J, the junction kept 11 bases outside the gene matches. The CDR3 is made up of 15 amino acids. This chain's CDR3 is CASSSWGTSGLEQYF. The CDR3 bases are TGTGCCAGCAGCTCCTGGGGGACTAGCGGTCTAGAGCAGTACTTC.

The rearrangement links TRBV2 to TRBJ2-3; 12 nucleotides agree with TRBD2. Trimming at V came to 5 bases and at J to 2 bases, leaving 14 bases not matched to a gene. The CDR3 is 19 residues long. Germline CDR1 SNHLY, CDR2 FYNNEI. The CDR3 here is CASSPFLGLAGHNTDTQYF. CDR3 DNA sequence: TGTGCCAGCAGTCCCTTTCTCGGACTAGCGGGGCATAACACAGATACGCAGTATTTT.

The CDR3 nucleotides read TGTGCCAGCAGACCCGGGACAGGGTACAATGAGCCCCCTAGCAATCAGCCCCAGCATTTT. This sequence encodes CASRPGTGYNEPPSNQPQHF. V gene TRBV28 combines with J gene TRBJ1-5; 9 nucleotides agree with TRBD1. From germline, CDR1 is MDHEN and CDR2 SYDVKM. CDR3 length equals 20 residues. Losses at the gene ends were 6 bases for V and 0 bases for J; bases not matched to a gene: 18. The full variable domain, its missing parts supplied by reference TRBV28 and TRBJ1-5, is DVKVTQSSRYLVKRTGEKVFLECVQDMDHENMFWYRQDPGLGLRLIYFSYDVKMKEKGDIPEGYSVSREKKERFSLILESASTNQTSMYLCASRPGTGYNEPPSNQPQHFGDGTRLSIL.

The V gene is TRBV5-4, the J gene TRBJ2-1; D is possibly TRBD2 (6 bases). The CDR3 sequence is 15 residues long. The germline V gene encodes CDR1 SGHNT and CDR2 YYREEE (reference sequence). V was cut by 4 bases and J by 5 bases, with 16 bases left in between. The CDR3 spells CASSAAASVNNEQFF. The CDR3 DNA is TGTGCCAGCAGCGCGGCTGCTAGCGTAAACAATGAGCAGTTCTTC.

The chain is built from TRBV19 and TRBJ1-3; D is ambiguous. The V end lost 8 bases, the J end lost 0 bases, and 8 bases lay between the germline ends. In germline, CDR1 is LNHDA, CDR2 SQIVND (reference sequence). The CDR3 length is 13 residues. The CDR3, as DNA: TGTGCCAGTTCCCGGGTCTCTGGAAACACCATATATTTT. Its protein product is CASSRVSGNTIYF.

The chain employs TRBV28 and TRBJ2-6; 10 bases agree with TRBD1. V lost 3 bases, J lost 1 base, and 9 bases stayed unmatched. CDR1 and CDR2 from the germline V gene are MDHEN and SYDVKM. This CDR3 contains 19 residues. CDR3 sequence (DNA): TGTGCCAGCAGTTTCCTGCCGGGACAGGGGTCGTCTGGGGCCAACGTCCTGACTTTC. It translates to CASSFLPGQGSSGANVLTF.

The V gene is TRBV7-2, the J gene TRBJ2-5; 11 nucleotides line up with TRBD2. Trimming at V came to 1 base and at J to 4 bases, leaving 5 bases not matched to a gene. The CDR3 sequence is 16 residues long. Germline assignment: CDR1 SGHTA and CDR2 FQGNSA. CDR3: CASSLVSGRARETQYF. The CDR3 DNA is TGTGCCAGCAGCTTAGTTAGCGGGAGGGCCCGAGAGACCCAGTACTTC.

The chain carries TRBV10-3 and TRBJ2-2; the D is unclear. The ends were cut back, 10 bases at V and 2 bases at J, with 11 bases in the middle. CDR3 length equals 13 residues. The V gene's germline CDR1 is ENHRY and CDR2 SYGVKD. The CDR3 region is CATLRTNTGELFF. For the CDR3, the DNA is TGTGCCACCCTAAGAACTAACACCGGGGAGCTGTTTTTT.

The chain uses TRBV7-9 and TRBJ2-1; 12 positions match TRBD2. The CDR3 totals 18 residues. Losses at the gene ends were 1 base for V and 4 bases for J; bases not matched to a gene: 8. Per the germline V gene, CDR1 is SEHNR and CDR2 is FQNEAQ (reference sequence). CDR3 in amino acids: CASSLGQTSGRVYNEQFF. The CDR3 coding sequence is TGTGCCAGCAGCTTAGGCCAGACTAGCGGGAGAGTTTACAATGAGCAGTTCTTC.

This clone has more than one count but fewer than ten. This rearrangement joins TRBV27 to TRBJ2-7; TRBD2 aligns across 13 bases. Germline lookup yields CDR1 MNHEY and CDR2 SMNVEV (reference sequence). The ends lost 5 bases at V and 5 bases at J; junction bases unmatched: 12. This CDR3 contains 17 residues. In nucleotides, the CDR3 is TGTGCCAGCAGTCCCCTCGGACTAGCGGGAGTATACGACGAGCAGTACTTC. This translates into CASSPLGLAGVYDEQYF.

V and J are TRBV11-3 and TRBJ2-3; 11 bases align to TRBD2. The CDR3 sequence is 16 residues long. V gave up 4 bases and J gave up 0 bases; unmatched junction bases: 3. Germline CDR1 SGHNT, CDR2 YENEEA. CDR3 DNA: TGTGCCAGCAGCTCCGGGACTAGCGGTAGCACAGATACGCAGTATTTT. Translated: CASSSGTSGSTDTQYF. Full variable domain (rest looked up from reference TRBV11-3 and TRBJ2-3): EAGVVQSPRYKIIEKKQPVAFWCNPISGHNTLYWYLQNLGQGPELLIRYENEEAVDDSQLPKDRFSAERLKGVDSTLKIQPAELGDSAVYLCASSSGTSGSTDTQYFGPGTRLTVL.

The chain is built from TRBV5-1 and TRBJ1-5; D may be TRBD1 (5 bases). CDR3 size: 15 residues. V dropped 4 bases and J dropped 6 bases, with 17 bases sitting between them. The germline V gene has CDR1 SGHRS and CDR2 YFSETQ. The CDR3 nucleotides read TGCGCCAGCAGCCCTGGGGCGGGAGTTGGTCAGCCCCAGCATTTT. Translation gives CASSPGAGVGQPQHF.

This chain joins TRBV2 and TRBJ1-6, with D maybe TRBD1 (5 bases). Trimming took 2 bases from V and 10 from J, leaving 15 bases between them. The CDR3 loop spans 15 amino acids. Per germline, CDR1 SNHLY and CDR2 FYNNEI. The CDR3 reads CASSENAGPRSPLHF. CDR3 sequence (DNA): TGTGCCAGCAGTGAAAACGCAGGGCCTAGATCACCCCTCCACTTT.

The gene calls are TRBV5-4 and TRBJ1-1; 11 bases agree with TRBD1. CDR3 size: 15 residues. Trimming cost V 3 bases and J 4 bases; bases outside gene matches: 5. Looked up from germline, CDR1 is SGHNT and CDR2 is YYREEE (reference sequence). CDR3 region: CASSSAGTGGTEAFF. CDR3 DNA sequence: TGTGCCAGCAGCTCTGCCGGGACAGGGGGCACTGAAGCTTTCTTT. The full variable domain, completed using reference TRBV5-4 and TRBJ1-1, is ETGVTQSPTHLIKTRGQQVTLRCSSQSGHNTVSWYQQALGQGPQFIFQYYREEENGRGNFPPRFSGLQFPNYSSELNVNALELDDSALYLCASSSAGTGGTEAFFGQGTRLTVV.

The chain has TRBV19 and TRBJ2-5; D might be TRBD2 (6 bases). Deletions cut 3 bases from V and 5 bases from J, with 10 bases between. Germline CDR1 and CDR2: LNHDA and SQIVND (reference sequence). CDR3 length: 13 amino acids. The CDR3 sequence: CASSIRERETQYF. For the CDR3, the DNA is TGTGCCAGTAGTATTCGGGAGAGGGAGACCCAGTACTTC.